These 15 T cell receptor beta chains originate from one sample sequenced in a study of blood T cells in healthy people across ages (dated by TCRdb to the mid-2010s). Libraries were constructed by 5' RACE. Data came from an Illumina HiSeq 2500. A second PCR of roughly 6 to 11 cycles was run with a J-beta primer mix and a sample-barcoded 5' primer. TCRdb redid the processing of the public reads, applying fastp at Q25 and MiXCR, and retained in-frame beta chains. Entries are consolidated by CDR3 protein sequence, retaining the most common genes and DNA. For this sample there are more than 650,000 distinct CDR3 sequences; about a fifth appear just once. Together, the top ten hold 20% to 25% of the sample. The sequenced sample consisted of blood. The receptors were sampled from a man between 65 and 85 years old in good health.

The DNA for the CDR3 is TGTGCCAGCAGTTACCAGATCACGACAGGGGTGAATTCACCCCTCCACTTT. It encodes CASSYQITTGVNSPLHF. The rearrangement uses TRBV6-5 and TRBJ1-6, with TRBD1 matching over 8 bases. V lost 2 bases, J lost 7 bases, and 10 bases stayed unmatched. The germline V gene has CDR1 MNHEY and CDR2 SVGAGI. The length of the CDR3 is 17 residues.

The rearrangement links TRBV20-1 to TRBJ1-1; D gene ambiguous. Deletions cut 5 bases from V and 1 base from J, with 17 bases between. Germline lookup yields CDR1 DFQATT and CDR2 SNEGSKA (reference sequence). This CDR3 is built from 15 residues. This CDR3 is CSASKPGLPNTEAFF. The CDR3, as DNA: TGCAGTGCTTCTAAACCAGGACTGCCGAACACTGAAGCTTTCTTT.

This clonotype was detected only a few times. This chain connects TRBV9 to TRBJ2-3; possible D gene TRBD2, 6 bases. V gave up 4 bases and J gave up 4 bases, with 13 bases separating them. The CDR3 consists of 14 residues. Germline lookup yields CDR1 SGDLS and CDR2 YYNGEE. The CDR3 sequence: CASSTQTSSDTQYF. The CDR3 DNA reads TGTGCCAGCAGCACTCAGACTAGTTCAGATACGCAGTATTTT.

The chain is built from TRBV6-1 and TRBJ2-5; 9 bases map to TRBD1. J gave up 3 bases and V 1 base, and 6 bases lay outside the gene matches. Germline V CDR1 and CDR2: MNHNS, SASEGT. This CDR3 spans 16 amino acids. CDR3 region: CASSEGWDRAKETQYF. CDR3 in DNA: TGTGCCAGCAGTGAAGGTTGGGACAGGGCTAAAGAGACCCAGTACTTC.

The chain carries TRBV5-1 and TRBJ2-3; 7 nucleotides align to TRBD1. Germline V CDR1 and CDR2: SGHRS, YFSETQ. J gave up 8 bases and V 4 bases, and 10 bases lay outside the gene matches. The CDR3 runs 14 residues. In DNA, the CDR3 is TGCGCCAGCAGCCCCGGGACAGCCGCGGGTACGCAGTATTTT. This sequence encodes CASSPGTAAGTQYF.

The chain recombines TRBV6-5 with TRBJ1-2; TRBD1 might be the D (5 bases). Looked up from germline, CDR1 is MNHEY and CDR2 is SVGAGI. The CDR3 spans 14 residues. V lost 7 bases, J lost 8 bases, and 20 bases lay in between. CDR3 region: CASTAPAAGKGYTF. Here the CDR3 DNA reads TGTGCCAGCACCGCCCCAGCGGCAGGGAAGGGCTACACCTTC.

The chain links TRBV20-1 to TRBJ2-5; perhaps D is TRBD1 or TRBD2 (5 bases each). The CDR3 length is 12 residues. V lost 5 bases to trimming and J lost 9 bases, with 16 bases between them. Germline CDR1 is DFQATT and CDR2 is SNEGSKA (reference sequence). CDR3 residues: CSAERGTRAQYF. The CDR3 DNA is TGCAGTGCTGAGAGGGGAACGAGGGCCCAGTACTTC.

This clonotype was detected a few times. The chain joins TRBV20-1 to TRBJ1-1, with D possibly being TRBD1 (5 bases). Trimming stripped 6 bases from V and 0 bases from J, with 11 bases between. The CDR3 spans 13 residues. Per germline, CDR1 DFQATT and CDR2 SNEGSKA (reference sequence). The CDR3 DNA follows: TGCAGTGCCGAAGGGGAGGTGAACACTGAAGCTTTCTTT. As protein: CSAEGEVNTEAFF.

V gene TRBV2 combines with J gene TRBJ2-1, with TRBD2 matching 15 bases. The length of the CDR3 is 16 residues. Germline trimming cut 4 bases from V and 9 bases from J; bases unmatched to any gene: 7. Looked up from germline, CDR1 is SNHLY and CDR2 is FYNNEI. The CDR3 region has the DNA TGTGCCAGCAGTGGGACTAGCGGGGGGGTTTTGGGTGAGCAGTTCTTC. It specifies CASSGTSGGVLGEQFF.

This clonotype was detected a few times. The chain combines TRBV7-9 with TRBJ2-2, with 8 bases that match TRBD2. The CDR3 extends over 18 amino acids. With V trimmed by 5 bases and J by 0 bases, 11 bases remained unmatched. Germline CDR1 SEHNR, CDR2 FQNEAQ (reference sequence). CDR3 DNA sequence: TGTGCCAGCAGCCGGCTCGGGAGGGATCTCTCGAACACCGGGGAGCTGTTTTTT. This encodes CASSRLGRDLSNTGELFF.

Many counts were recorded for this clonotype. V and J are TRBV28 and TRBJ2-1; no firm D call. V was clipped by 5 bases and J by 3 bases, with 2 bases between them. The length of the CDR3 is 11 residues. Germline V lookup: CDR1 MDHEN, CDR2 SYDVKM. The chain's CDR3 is CASSHYNEQFF. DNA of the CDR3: TGTGCCAGCAGTCACTACAATGAGCAGTTCTTC.

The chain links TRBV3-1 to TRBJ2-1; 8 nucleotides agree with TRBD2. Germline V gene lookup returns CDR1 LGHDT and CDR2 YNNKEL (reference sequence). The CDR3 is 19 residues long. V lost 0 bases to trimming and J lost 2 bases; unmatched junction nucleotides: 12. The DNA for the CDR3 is TGTGCCAGCAGCCAAGATAAAGCGGGGGCCCCTAGGGCCTACAATGAGCAGTTCTTC. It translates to CASSQDKAGAPRAYNEQFF.

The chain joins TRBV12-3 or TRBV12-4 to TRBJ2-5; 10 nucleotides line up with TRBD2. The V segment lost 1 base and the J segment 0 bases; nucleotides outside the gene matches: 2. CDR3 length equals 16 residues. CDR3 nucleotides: TGTGCCAGCAGTTTAGGGACTAGCGGCCACCAAGAGACCCAGTACTTC. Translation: CASSLGTSGHQETQYF.

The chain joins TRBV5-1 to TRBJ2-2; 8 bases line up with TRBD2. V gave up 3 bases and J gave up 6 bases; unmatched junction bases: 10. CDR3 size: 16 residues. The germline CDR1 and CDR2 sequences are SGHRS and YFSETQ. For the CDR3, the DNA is TGCGCCAGCAGCTCCTCCCGGGGGGGCAACGCCGGGGAGCTGTTTTTT. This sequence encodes CASSSSRGGNAGELFF.

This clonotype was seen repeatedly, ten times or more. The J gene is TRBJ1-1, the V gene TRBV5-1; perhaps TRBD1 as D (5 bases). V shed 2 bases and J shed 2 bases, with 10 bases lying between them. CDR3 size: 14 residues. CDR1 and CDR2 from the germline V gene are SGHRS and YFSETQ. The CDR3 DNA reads TGCGCCAGCAGCTTCGGGGGATTAAACACTGAAGCTTTCTTT. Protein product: CASSFGGLNTEAFF.